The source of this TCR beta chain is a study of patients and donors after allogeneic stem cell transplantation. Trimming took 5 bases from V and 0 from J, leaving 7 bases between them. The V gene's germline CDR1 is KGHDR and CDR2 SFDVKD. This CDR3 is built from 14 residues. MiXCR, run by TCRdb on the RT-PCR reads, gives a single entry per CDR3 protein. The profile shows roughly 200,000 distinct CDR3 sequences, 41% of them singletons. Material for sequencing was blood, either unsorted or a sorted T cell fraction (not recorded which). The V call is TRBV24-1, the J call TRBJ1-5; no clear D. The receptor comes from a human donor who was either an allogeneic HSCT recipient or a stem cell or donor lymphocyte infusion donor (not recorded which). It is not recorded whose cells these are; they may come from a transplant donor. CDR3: CATSASYSNQPQHF. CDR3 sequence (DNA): TGTGCCACCAGTGCGTCGTATAGCAATCAGCCCCAGCATTTT.